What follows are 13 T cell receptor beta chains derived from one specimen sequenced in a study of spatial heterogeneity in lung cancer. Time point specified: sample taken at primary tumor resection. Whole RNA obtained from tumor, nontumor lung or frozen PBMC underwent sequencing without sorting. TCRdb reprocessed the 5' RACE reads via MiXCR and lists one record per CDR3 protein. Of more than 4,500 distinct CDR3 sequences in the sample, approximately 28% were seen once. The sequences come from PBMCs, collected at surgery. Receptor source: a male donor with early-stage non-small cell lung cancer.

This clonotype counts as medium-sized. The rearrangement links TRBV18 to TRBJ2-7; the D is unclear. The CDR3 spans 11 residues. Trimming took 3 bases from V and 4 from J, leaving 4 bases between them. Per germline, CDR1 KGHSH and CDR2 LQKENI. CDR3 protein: CASSPQYEQYF. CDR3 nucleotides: TGTGCCAGCTCACCTCAGTACGAGCAGTACTTC.

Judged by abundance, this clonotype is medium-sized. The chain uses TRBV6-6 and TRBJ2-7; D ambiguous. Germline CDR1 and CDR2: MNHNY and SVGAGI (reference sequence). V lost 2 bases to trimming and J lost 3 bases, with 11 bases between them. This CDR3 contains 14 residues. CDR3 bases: TGTGCCAGCAGTTACACTACAGATTTCTACGAGCAGTACTTC. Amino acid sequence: CASSYTTDFYEQYF.

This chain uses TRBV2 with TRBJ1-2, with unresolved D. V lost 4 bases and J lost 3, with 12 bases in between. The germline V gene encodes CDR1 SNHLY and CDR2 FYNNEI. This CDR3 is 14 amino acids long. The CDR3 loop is CASSGAGVHYGYTF. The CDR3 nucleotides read TGTGCCAGCAGTGGGGCCGGGGTTCACTATGGCTACACCTTC.

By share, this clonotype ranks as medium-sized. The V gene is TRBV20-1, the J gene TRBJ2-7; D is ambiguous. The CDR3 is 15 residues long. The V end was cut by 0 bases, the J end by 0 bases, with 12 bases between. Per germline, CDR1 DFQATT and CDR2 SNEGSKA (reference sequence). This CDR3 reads CSARDRQASSYEQYF. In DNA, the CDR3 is TGCAGTGCTAGAGATAGGCAGGCTAGCTCCTACGAGCAGTACTTC.

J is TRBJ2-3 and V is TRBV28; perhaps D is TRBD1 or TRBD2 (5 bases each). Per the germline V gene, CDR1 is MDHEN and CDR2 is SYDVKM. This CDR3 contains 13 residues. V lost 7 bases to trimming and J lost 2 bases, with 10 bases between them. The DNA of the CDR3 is TGTGCCAGCAAAGGGGACCCCACAGATACGCAGTATTTT. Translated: CASKGDPTDTQYF.

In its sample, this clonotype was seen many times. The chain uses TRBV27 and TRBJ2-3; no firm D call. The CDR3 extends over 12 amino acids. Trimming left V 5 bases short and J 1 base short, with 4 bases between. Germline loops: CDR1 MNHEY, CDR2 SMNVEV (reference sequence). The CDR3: CASSPGTDTQYF. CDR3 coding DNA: TGTGCCAGCAGTCCAGGCACAGATACGCAGTATTTT.

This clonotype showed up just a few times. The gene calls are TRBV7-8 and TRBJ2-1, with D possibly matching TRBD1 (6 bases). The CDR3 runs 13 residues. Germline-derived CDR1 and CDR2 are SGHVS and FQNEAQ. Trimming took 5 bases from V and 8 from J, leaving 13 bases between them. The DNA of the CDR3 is TGTGCCAGCAGCCCTATGACAGGTTATGAGCAGTTCTTC. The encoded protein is CASSPMTGYEQFF.

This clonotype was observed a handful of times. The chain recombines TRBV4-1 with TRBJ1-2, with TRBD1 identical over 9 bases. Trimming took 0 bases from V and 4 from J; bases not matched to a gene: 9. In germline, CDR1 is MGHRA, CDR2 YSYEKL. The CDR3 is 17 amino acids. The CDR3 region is CASSQDTQGAQSYGYTF. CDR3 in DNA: TGCGCCAGCAGCCAAGACACACAGGGGGCGCAGAGCTATGGCTACACCTTC.

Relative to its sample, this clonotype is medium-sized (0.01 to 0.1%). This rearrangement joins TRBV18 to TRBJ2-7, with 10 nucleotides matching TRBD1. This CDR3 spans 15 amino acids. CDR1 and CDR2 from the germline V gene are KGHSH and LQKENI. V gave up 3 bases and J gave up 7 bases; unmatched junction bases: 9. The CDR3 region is CASSPGGTGVKEQYF. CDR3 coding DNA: TGTGCCAGCTCACCGGGAGGGACAGGGGTAAAAGAGCAGTACTTC.

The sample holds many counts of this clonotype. The CDR3 nucleotides are TGTGCCAGCAGTGGGGGGGGTGGAAACACCATATATTTT. This encodes CASSGGGGNTIYF. This chain connects TRBV6-1 to TRBJ1-3; weak D call: TRBD1 (5 bases). CDR1 is MNHNS, CDR2 SASEGT, per germline. The CDR3 loop spans 13 amino acids. The germline V and J ends were trimmed by 4 bases and 3 bases, with 7 bases remaining between them.

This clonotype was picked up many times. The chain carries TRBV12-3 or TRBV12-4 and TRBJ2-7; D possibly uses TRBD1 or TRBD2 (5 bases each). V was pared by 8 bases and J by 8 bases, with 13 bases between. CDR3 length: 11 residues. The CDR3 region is CASGGGGKQYF. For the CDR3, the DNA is TGTGCCAGCGGGGGTGGCGGTAAGCAGTACTTC.

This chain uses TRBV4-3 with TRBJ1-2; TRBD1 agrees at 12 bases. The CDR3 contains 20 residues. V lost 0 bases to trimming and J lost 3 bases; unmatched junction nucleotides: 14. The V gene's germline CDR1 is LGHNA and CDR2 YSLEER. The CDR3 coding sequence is TGCGCCAGCAGCCAAGACCTTGTCTTCGGGACAGGGGGCTCGGACTATGGCTACACCTTC. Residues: CASSQDLVFGTGGSDYGYTF.

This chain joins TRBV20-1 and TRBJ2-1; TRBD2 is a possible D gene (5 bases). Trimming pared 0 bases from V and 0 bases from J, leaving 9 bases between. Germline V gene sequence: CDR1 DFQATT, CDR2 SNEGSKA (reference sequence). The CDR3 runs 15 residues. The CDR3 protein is CSARDPGSSYNEQFF. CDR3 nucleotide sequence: TGCAGTGCTAGAGATCCGGGAAGCTCCTACAATGAGCAGTTCTTC.